This entry lists 13 T cell receptor beta chains sequenced from one sample in a study of cytomegalovirus exposure and HLA in healthy donors listed by TCRdb under 2017. Preparation of the library involved the immunoSEQ multiplex PCR assay. For the multiplex PCR, a mixture combining 60 forward primers for TCR Vbeta segments and 13 reverse primers for TCR Jbeta segments was used. TCRdb provides this immuneACCESS table in a form limited to in-frame rearrangements. Some clones are lacking; in checked studies, under half of them reflect an unresolved V gene, and why the rest are absent is not known. Recorded for this sample are around 150,000 clones; around four fifths of them occurred a single time. The ten largest clones capture roughly 1.9% of the sample. The specimen sequenced was PBMCs. Every receptor here comes from a female donor in good health and CMV-seronegative.

The chain links TRBV7-3 to TRBJ2-1, with 8 bases matching TRBD1. Germline CDR1 SGHTA, CDR2 FQGTGA. The CDR3 has 15 amino acids. V was pared by 3 bases and J by 0 bases, with 1 base of the junction left unmatched. This chain's CDR3 is CASSFQGASYNEQFF. DNA for the CDR3: TGTGCCAGCAGCTTCCAGGGGGCCTCCTACAATGAGCAGTTCTTC.

This clone was observed a handful of times. V and J are TRBV19 and TRBJ1-2; TRBD1 matches at 7 bases. This CDR3 comprises 14 residues. V gave up 7 bases and J gave up 4 bases; unmatched junction bases: 9. CDR1 and CDR2 (germline): LNHDA, SQIVND (reference sequence). The CDR3 bases are TGTGCCAGTACCACACGGACAGGAGCCTATGGCTACACCTTC. Its protein is CASTTRTGAYGYTF.

This clone was seen only a few times. The chain combines TRBV5-4 with TRBJ1-2; D may be TRBD1 (5 bases). The CDR3 consists of 13 residues. The V end lost 0 bases, the J end lost 4 bases, and 7 bases lay between the germline ends. Germline V gene lookup returns CDR1 SGHNT and CDR2 YYREEE (reference sequence). CDR3 region: CASSLVGGYGYTF. For the CDR3, the DNA is TGTGCCAGCAGCTTGGTGGGGGGCTATGGCTACACCTTC.

This clone was found once. The chain couples TRBV21-1 to TRBJ2-7; the tabulated D call, TRBD2, remains unverified against the DNA. TRBV21-1 is assigned pseudogene status. This CDR3 is built from 13 residues. Written as DNA, the CDR3 is TGTGCCAGCAGCAAAAATCCGAGCTACGAGCAGTACTTC. Amino acid sequence: CASSKNPSYEQYF.

The chain employs TRBV5-1 and TRBJ1-1; 10 bases match TRBD1. The CDR3 has 15 residues. Germline V gene data show CDR1 as SGHRS and CDR2 as YFSETQ. V shed 5 bases, J shed 2 bases, and the junction held 6 bases outside the gene matches. This CDR3 is CASRTATGGNTEAFF. The CDR3 DNA reads TGCGCCAGCAGGACAGCGACAGGGGGCAACACTGAAGCTTTCTTT. The whole variable domain, filled in from reference TRBV5-1 and TRBJ1-1, reads KAGVTQTPRYLIKTRGQQVTLSCSPISGHRSVSWYQQTPGQGLQFLFEYFSETQRNKGNFPGRFSGRQFSNSRSEMNVSTLELGDSALYLCASRTATGGNTEAFFGQGTRLTVV.

The rearrangement links TRBV19 to TRBJ1-5; D remains unclear. The V gene's germline CDR1 is LNHDA and CDR2 SQIVND (reference sequence). This CDR3 is 13 amino acids long. Trimming took off 5 bases at V and 0 bases at J, with 5 bases between the two ends. The CDR3: CASSRSSNQPQHF. DNA for the CDR3: TGTGCCAGTAGTCGCAGTAGCAATCAGCCCCAGCATTTT.

V and J are TRBV5-1 and TRBJ2-2; D gene ambiguous. V lost 3 bases and J lost 4, with 7 bases in between. The CDR3 runs to 13 residues. Germline V CDR1 and CDR2: SGHRS, YFSETQ. The CDR3 bases are TGCGCCAGCAGCTCGTCAGTCACCGGGGAGCTGTTTTTT. Its translation is CASSSSVTGELFF. Full variable domain (remainder filled in from reference TRBV5-1 and TRBJ2-2): KAGVTQTPRYLIKTRGQQVTLSCSPISGHRSVSWYQQTPGQGLQFLFEYFSETQRNKGNFPGRFSGRQFSNSRSEMNVSTLELGDSALYLCASSSSVTGELFFGEGSRLTVL.

The rearrangement links TRBV4-1 to TRBJ1-2; D may be TRBD1 (5 bases). This CDR3 has 16 residues. V shed 1 base and J shed 2 bases, with 14 bases lying between them. Germline V lookup: CDR1 MGHRA, CDR2 YSYEKL. The CDR3 sequence is CASSQGRGDGNYGYTF. The CDR3 bases are TGCGCCAGCAGCCAAGGCCGGGGGGACGGGAACTATGGCTACACCTTC.

This clone was recorded a few times. The genes are TRBV5-4 and TRBJ1-1, with D tentatively TRBD1 (6 bases). The CDR3 extends over 15 amino acids. Per the germline V gene, CDR1 is SGHNT and CDR2 is YYREEE (reference sequence). V lost 5 bases, J lost 1 base, and 15 bases lay in between. CDR3 protein: CASRHNRDGNTEAFF. The CDR3 DNA is TGTGCCAGCAGACACAACAGGGATGGGAACACTGAAGCTTTCTTT.

The V gene is TRBV30, the J gene TRBJ1-1, with a tentative D call TRBD1 (6 bases). V lost 5 bases and J 4 bases, leaving 14 bases between the germline ends. The CDR3 covers 13 residues. Germline V gives CDR1 GTSNPN, CDR2 SVGIG (reference sequence). This chain's CDR3 is CAWSGFRGTEAFF. CDR3 DNA: TGTGCCTGGTCAGGTTTCAGGGGCACTGAAGCTTTCTTT. The variable domain in full, completed from reference TRBV30 and TRBJ1-1, reads SQTIHQWPATLVQPVGSPLSLECTVEGTSNPNLYWYRQAAGRGLQLLFYSVGIGQISSEVPQNLSASRPQDRQFILSSKKLLLSDSGFYLCAWSGFRGTEAFFGQGTRLTVV.

The chain combines TRBV29-1 with TRBJ2-7, with TRBD2 as a possible D gene (6 bases). Trimming removed 6 bases from V and 5 bases from J, with 14 bases in between. Germline V gene sequence: CDR1 SQVTM, CDR2 ANQGSEA. CDR3 length equals 12 residues. CDR3 protein: CSVVGGAHEQYF. As DNA, the CDR3 is TGCAGCGTGGTGGGGGGAGCCCACGAGCAGTACTTC.

The V gene is TRBV5-1, the J gene TRBJ2-1; TRBD2 matches at 9 bases. Germline CDR1 is SGHRS and CDR2 is YFSETQ. The ends lost 7 bases at V and 2 bases at J; junction bases unmatched: 19. The CDR3 totals 19 residues. The CDR3 DNA is TGCGCCAGCTCCAAGGGGACTGGGCGGGAGGGCCCCCCCTACAATGAGCAGTTCTTC. It encodes CASSKGTGREGPPYNEQFF.

J is TRBJ1-2 and V is TRBV7-3; 7 bases agree with TRBD1. There are 14 residues in the CDR3. Germline loops: CDR1 SGHTA, CDR2 FQGTGA. The junction had 3 bases not matched to a gene; V was cut back by 1 base and J by 4 bases. CDR3 sequence: CASSLSPGGYGYTF. The CDR3 DNA reads as TGTGCCAGCAGCTTAAGTCCAGGGGGCTATGGCTACACCTTC.